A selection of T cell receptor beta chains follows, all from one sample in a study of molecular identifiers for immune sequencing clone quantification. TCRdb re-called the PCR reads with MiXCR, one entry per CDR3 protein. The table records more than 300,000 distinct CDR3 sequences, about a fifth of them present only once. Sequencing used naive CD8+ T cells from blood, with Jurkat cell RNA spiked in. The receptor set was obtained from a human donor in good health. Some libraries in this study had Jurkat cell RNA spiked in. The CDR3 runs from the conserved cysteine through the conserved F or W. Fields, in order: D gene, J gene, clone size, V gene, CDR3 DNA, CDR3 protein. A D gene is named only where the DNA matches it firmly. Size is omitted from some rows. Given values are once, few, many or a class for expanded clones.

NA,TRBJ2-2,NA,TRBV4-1,TGCGCCAGCAGCCAAGAGGGGGTTTGGGGCACCGGGGAGCTGTTTTTT,CASSQEGVWGTGELFF
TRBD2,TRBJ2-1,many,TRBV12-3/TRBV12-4,TGTGCCAGCAAATCGTCGTTCGCTAGCGGTTACAATGAGCAGTTCTTC,CASKSSFASGYNEQFF
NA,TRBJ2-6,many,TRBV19,TGTGCCAGTATTGGGGCCAACGTCCTGACTTTC,CASIGANVLTF
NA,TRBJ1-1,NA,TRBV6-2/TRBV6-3,TGTGCCGGCAGTTACGACGGCGGAGGCACTGAAGCTTTCTTT,CAGSYDGGGTEAFF
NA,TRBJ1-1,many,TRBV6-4,TGTGCCAGCACCAAAGACCGGTACGGGCTAGGTGAAGCTTTCTTT,CASTKDRYGLGEAFF
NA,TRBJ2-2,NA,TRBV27,TGTGCCAGCAGTTTACACGCGAACACCGGGGAGCTGTTTTTT,CASSLHANTGELFF
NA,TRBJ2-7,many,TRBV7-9,TGTGCCAGCAGCTGGCCCGGGGGTTGGGAGCAGTACTTC,CASSWPGGWEQYF
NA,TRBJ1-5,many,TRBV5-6,TGTGCCAGCAACACAGCCTTCCAGCCCCAGCATTTT,CASNTAFQPQHF
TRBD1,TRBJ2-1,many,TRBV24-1,TGTGCCACCAGTGCCACCCCGGTGGACAGGTTTGACTCGTATTACAATGAGCAGTTCTTC,CATSATPVDRFDSYYNEQFF
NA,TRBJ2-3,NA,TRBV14,TGTGCCAGCGCGACTCTAGAAGCAGCAAGCACAGATACGCAGTATTTT,CASATLEAASTDTQYF
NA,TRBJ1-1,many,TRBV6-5,TGTGCCAGCAGTTACCAAACCGGCACTGAAGCTTTCTTT,CASSYQTGTEAFF
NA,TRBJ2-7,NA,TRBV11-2,TGTGCCAGCAGCTTAGCGCGGGACCCCCTCTCCTACGAGCAGTACTTC,CASSLARDPLSYEQYF
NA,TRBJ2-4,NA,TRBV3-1,TGTGCCAGCAGCCTCGGCCAGAGATTTAAAAACATTCAGTACTTC,CASSLGQRFKNIQYF
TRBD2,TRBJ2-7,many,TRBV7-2,TGTGCCAGCAGCTTAGGGGCTCAAGTGGGGGGGTTCTACGAGCAGTACTTC,CASSLGAQVGGFYEQYF
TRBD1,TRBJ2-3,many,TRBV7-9,TGTGCCAGCAGCCCCCCGACAGGGGCGGATACGCAGTATTTT,CASSPPTGADTQYF
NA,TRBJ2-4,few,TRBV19,TGTGCCAGTAGTATAGGATCGCGCGGGGAAAACATTCAGTACTTC,CASSIGSRGENIQYF
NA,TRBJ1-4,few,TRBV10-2,TGCGCCAGCTCCGTGGGCCCAGCAGAAAAACTGTTTTTT,CASSVGPAEKLFF
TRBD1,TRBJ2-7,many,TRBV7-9,TGTGCCAGCAGCCCCCCCGACAGGGGGGGCGAGCAGTACTTC,CASSPPDRGGEQYF
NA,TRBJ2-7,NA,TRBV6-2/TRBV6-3,TGTGCCAGCACCCCCGAAGGACAGTACTACGAGCAGTACTTC,CASTPEGQYYEQYF
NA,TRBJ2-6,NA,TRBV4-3,TGCGCCAGCAGCCAAGGTGGTAGGGGAACTGGGGCCAACGTCCTGACTTTC,CASSQGGRGTGANVLTF
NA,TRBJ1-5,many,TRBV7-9,TGTGCCAGCACAACCATAGGTGACAATCAGCCCCAGCATTTT,CASTTIGDNQPQHF
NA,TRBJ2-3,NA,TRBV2,TGTGCCAGCAGGGTTAGCGCAGATACGCAGTATTTT,CASRVSADTQYF
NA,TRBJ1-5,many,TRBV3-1,TGTGCCAGCAGCCGGCAGTTAAGGACCCAGCATTTT,CASSRQLRTQHF
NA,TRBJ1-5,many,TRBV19,TGTGCCAGTAGTATCGTCAGGGAGTTGGGTTTGCCCCAGCATTTT,CASSIVRELGLPQHF
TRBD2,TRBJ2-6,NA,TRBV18,TGTGCCAGCTCACCACCCCCCCAAACTAGCGGCAAACCACCTGGGGCCAACGTCCTGACTTTC,CASSPPPQTSGKPPGANVLTF
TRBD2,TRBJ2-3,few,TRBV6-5,TGTGCCAGCAGACCCCGGGGGGGGGCAGATACGCAGTATTTT,CASRPRGGADTQYF
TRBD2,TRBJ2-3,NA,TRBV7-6,TGTGCCAGCAGCTTACCGACCGGACTAGCGGGAGAGGGGGAGCTCACAGATACGCAGTATTTT,CASSLPTGLAGEGELTDTQYF
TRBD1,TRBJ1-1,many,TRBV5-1,TGCGCCAGCAGCGGCGGGACAGGGCGGTACACTGAAGCTTTCTTT,CASSGGTGRYTEAFF
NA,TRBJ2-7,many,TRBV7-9,TGTGCCAGCAGCTCACAGTCGAGCTCCTACGAGCAGTACTTC,CASSSQSSSYEQYF
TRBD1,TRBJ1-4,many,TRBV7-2,TGTGCCAGCAGCTCTCCGACAGGGAGCTTGAAAAAACTGTTTTTT,CASSSPTGSLKKLFF
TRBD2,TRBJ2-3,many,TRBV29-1,TGCAGCGTTGAATTGGGAACTAGCGGGGGGGCCAGGACAGATACGCAGTATTTT,CSVELGTSGGARTDTQYF
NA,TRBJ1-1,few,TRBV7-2,TGTGCCAGCAGCTTTTCCCCGGGGACTGAAGCTTTCTTT,CASSFSPGTEAFF
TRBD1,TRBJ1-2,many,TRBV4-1,TGCGCCAGCAGCCCATACAACACCGAGGGGGCGGACGGCTACACCTTC,CASSPYNTEGADGYTF
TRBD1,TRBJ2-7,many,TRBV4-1,TGCGCCAGCAGCCAAGAAGATCAGGGGGCTGTCGAGCAGTACTTC,CASSQEDQGAVEQYF
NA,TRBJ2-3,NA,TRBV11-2,TGTGCCAGCAGCTCCCGGACGTCCTTCACAGATACGCAGTATTTT,CASSSRTSFTDTQYF
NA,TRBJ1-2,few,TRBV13,TGTGCCAGCAGCGCGGCCGGGACACACTATGGCTACACCTTC,CASSAAGTHYGYTF
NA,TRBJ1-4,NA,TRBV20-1,TGCAGTGCTAGAGACCCAGGAGCGGCAACTAATGAAAAACTGTTTTTT,CSARDPGAATNEKLFF
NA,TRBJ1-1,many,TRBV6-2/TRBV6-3,TGTGCCAGCAGTTACGGGGGGGCGTACACTGAAGCTTTCTTT,CASSYGGAYTEAFF
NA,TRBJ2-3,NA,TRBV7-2,TGTGCCAGCAGCTTATGGCCTCATGACACAGATACGCAGTATTTT,CASSLWPHDTDTQYF
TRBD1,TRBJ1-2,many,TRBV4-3,TGCGCCAGCAGCCAAGATACAGGGGGCACTAACTATGGCTACACCTTC,CASSQDTGGTNYGYTF
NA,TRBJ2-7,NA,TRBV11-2,TGTGCCAGCAGCCCCGAGGTCGGGGCCTCTTTATGGGAGCAGTACTTC,CASSPEVGASLWEQYF
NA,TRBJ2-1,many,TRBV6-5,TGTGCCAGCAGTTACACCCAAGACGATGAGCAGTTCTTC,CASSYTQDDEQFF
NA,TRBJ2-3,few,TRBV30,TGTGCCTGGTACTTCAAACTCACAGATACGCAGTATTTT,CAWYFKLTDTQYF
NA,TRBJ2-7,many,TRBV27,TGTGCCAGCAGTCCCATCAGGGGGGCTGGCGAGCAGTACTTC,CASSPIRGAGEQYF
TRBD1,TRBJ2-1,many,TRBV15,TGTGCCACCAGCAGAGGCTTCGGGACAGGGGTTCTTGAGCAGTTCTTC,CATSRGFGTGVLEQFF
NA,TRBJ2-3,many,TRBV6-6,TGTGCCAGCAGTTCTCAGGGAAGCCCAGATACGCAGTATTTT,CASSSQGSPDTQYF
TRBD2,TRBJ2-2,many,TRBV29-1,TGCAGCGTTGCTCCGGGACTAGCGGGAGGTACCGGGGAGCTGTTTTTT,CSVAPGLAGGTGELFF
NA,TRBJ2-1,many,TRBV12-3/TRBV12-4,TGTGCCAGCAGTTCGAGAGAATCCACCCATGAGCAGTTCTTC,CASSSRESTHEQFF
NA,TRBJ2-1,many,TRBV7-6,TGTGCCAGCAGTCGAATCCCGGGGGCGCGGAGTGAGCAGTTCTTC,CASSRIPGARSEQFF
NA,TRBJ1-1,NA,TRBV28,TGTGTCAGCAGTCCGGGACCGAACACTGAAGCTTTCTTT,CVSSPGPNTEAFF
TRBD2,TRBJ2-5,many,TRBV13,TGTGCCAGCAGCTTAAGGGCTCGCGGGGGGCGAGAGACCCAGTACTTC,CASSLRARGGRETQYF
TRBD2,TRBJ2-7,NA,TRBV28,TGTGCCAGCAGTGCCGGACTAGCGGGGTTCTACGAGCAGTACTTC,CASSAGLAGFYEQYF